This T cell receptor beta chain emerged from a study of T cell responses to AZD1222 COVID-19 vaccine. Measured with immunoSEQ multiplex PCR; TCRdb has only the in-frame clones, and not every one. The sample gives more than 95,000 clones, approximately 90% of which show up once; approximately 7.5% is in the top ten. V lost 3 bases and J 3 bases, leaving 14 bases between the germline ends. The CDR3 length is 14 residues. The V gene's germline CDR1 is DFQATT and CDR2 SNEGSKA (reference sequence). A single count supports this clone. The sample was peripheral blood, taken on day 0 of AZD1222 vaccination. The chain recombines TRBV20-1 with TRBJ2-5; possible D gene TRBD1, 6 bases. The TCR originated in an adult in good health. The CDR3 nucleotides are TGCAGTGCTAGTAAACAGGGTTTGGAAGAGACCCAGTACTTC. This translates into CSASKQGLEETQYF.